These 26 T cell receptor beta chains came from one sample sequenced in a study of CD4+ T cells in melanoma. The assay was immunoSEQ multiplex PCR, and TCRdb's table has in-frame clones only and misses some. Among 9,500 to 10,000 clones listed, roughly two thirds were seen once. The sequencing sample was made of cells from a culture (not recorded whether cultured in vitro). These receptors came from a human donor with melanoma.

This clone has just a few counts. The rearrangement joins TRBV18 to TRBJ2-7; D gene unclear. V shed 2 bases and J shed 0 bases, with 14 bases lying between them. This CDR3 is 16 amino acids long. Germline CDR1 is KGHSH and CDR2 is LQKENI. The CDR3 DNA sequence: TGTGCCAGCTCACCATTGAGTGGCAGTGCCTCCTACGAGCAGTACTTC. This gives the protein CASSPLSGSASYEQYF.

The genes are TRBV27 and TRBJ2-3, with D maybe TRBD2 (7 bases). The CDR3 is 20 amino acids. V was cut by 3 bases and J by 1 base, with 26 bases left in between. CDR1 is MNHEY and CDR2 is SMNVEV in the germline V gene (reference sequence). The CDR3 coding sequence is TGTGCCAGCAGTTTCCTGAGGCGCGGTCGCGGGGGCGCGGGCACAGATACGCAGTATTTT. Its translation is CASSFLRRGRGGAGTDTQYF.

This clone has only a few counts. CDR3 loop: CASSSGNYGYTF. The CDR3 coding sequence is TGTGCCAGCAGTTCCGGGAACTATGGCTACACCTTC. This sequence joins TRBV6-5 and TRBJ1-2, with D hard to call. The V gene lost 4 bases and the J gene lost 2 bases, with 5 bases spanning the gap. Germline loops: CDR1 MNHEY, CDR2 SVGAGI. The length of the CDR3 is 12 residues.

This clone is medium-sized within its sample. The CDR3 bases are TGTGCCAGCTCACAGGGAACCGGCAATGAGCAGTTCTTC. This translates into CASSQGTGNEQFF. The chain carries TRBV18 and TRBJ2-1; D unclear. The CDR3 runs to 13 residues. V lost 4 bases, J lost 6 bases, and 10 bases lay in between. Germline V gives CDR1 KGHSH, CDR2 LQKENI.

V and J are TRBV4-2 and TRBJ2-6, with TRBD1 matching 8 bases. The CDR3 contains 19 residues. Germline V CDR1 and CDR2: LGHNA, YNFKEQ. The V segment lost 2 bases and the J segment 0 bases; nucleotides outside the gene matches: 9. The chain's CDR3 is CASSQSRPGGSSGANVLTF. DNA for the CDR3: TGTGCCAGCAGCCAATCACGACCAGGGGGCTCCTCTGGGGCCAACGTCCTGACTTTC.

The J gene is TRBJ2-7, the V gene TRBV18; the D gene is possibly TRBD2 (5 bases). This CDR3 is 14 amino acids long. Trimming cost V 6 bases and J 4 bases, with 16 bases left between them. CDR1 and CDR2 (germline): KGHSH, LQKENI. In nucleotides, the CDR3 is TGTGCCAGCTCCACCGCATCCCGAGGGTACGAGCAGTACTTC. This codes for CASSTASRGYEQYF.

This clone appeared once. The CDR3 region is CASRAGYSNAGELFF. In nucleotides, the CDR3 is TGTGCCAGCCGAGCAGGGTACAGCAATGCCGGGGAGCTGTTTTTT. V and J are TRBV2 and TRBJ2-2, with D possibly TRBD1 on 5 matching bases. The CDR3 length is 15 residues. Germline loops: CDR1 SNHLY, CDR2 FYNNEI. Trimming removed 8 bases at V and 6 bases at J, with 19 bases between. The whole variable domain, filled in from reference TRBV2 and TRBJ2-2, reads EPEVTQTPSHQVTQMGQEVILRCVPISNHLYFYWYRQILGQKVEFLVSFYNNEISEKSEIFDDQFSVERPDGSNFTLKIRSTKLEDSAMYFCASRAGYSNAGELFFGEGSRLTVL.

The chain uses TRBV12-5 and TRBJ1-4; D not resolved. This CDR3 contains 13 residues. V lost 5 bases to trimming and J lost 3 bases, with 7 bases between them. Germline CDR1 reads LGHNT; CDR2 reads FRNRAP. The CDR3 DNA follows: TGTGCTAGTGGTACCGTAGCTAATGAAAAACTGTTTTTT. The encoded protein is CASGTVANEKLFF.

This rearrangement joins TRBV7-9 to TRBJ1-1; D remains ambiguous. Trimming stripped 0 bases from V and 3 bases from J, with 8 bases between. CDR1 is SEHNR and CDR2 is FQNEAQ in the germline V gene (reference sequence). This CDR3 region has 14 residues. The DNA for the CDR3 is TGTGCCAGCAGCTTAGCCGGCCGGTACACTGAAGCTTTCTTT. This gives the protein CASSLAGRYTEAFF.

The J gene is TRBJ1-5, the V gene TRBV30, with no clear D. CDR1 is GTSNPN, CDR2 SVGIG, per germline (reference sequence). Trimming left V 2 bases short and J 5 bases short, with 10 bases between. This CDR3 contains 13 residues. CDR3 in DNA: TGTGCCTGGAGTTCGGGGTACGATCAGCCCCAGCATTTT. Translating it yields CAWSSGYDQPQHF.

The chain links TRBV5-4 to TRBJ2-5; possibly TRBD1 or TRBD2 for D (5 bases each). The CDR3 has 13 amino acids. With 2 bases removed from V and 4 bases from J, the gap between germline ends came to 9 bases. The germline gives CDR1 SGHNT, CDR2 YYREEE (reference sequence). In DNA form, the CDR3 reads TGTGCCAGCAGCTTCCCAGGGACAGAGACCCAGTACTTC. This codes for CASSFPGTETQYF. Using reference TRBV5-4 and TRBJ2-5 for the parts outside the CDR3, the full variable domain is ETGVTQSPTHLIKTRGQQVTLRCSSQSGHNTVSWYQQALGQGPQFIFQYYREEENGRGNFPPRFSGLQFPNYSSELNVNALELDDSALYLCASSFPGTETQYFGPGTRLLVL.

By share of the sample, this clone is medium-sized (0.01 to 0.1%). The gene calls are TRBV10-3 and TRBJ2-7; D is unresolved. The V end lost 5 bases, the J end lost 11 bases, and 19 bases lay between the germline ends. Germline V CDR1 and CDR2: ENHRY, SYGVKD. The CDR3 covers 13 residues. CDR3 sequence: CAISNAQALGEYF. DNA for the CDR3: TGTGCCATCAGTAACGCGCAGGCGCTTGGGGAGTACTTC.

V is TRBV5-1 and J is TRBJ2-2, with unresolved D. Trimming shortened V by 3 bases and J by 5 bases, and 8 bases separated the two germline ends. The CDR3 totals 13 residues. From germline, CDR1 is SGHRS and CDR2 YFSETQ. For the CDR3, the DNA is TGCGCCAGCAGCTCAGGCCTAACCGGGGAGCTGTTTTTT. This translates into CASSSGLTGELFF.

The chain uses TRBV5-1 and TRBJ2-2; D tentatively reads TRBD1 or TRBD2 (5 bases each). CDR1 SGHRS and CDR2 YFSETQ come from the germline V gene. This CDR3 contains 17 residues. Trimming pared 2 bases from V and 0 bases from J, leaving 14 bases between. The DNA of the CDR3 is TGCGCCAGCAGCTTTGACTTGGGGGACGCGAACACCGGGGAGCTGTTTTTT. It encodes CASSFDLGDANTGELFF. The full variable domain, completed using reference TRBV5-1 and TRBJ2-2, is KAGVTQTPRYLIKTRGQQVTLSCSPISGHRSVSWYQQTPGQGLQFLFEYFSETQRNKGNFPGRFSGRQFSNSRSEMNVSTLELGDSALYLCASSFDLGDANTGELFFGEGSRLTVL.

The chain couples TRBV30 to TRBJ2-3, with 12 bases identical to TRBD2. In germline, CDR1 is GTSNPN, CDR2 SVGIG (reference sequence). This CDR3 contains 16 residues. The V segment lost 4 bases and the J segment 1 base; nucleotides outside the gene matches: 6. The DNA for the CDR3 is TGTGCCTGGATCCTAGCGGGGGGGCCTCGCACAGATACGCAGTATTTT. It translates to CAWILAGGPRTDTQYF.

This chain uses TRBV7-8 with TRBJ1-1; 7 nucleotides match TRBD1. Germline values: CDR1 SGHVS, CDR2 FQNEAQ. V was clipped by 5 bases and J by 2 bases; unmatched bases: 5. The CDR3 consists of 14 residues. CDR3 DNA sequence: TGTGCCAGCAGCATGACAGGGCCCAACACTGAAGCTTTCTTT. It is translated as CASSMTGPNTEAFF.

As DNA, the CDR3 is TGTGCCAGCAGCTCGGGGGGTCGCTATGGCTACACCTTC. Translated, it gives CASSSGGRYGYTF. The rearrangement links TRBV7-9 to TRBJ1-2, with a possible D match to TRBD1 (5 bases). Germline V gene lookup returns CDR1 SEHNR and CDR2 FQNEAQ (reference sequence). The CDR3 consists of 13 residues. V was shortened by 4 bases and J by 4 bases, with 10 bases between the two germline ends. The full variable domain, completed using reference TRBV7-9 and TRBJ1-2, is DTGVSQNPRHKITKRGQNVTFRCDPISEHNRLYWYRQTLGQGPEFLTYFQNEAQLEKSRLLSDRFSAERPKGSFSTLEIQRTEQGDSAMYLCASSSGGRYGYTFGSGTRLTVV.

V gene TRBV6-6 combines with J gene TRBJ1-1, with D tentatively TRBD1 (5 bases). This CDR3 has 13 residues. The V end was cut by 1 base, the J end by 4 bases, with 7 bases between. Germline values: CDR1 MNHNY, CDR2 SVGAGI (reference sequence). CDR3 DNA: TGTGCCAGCAGTTACTGGGGGGTCACTGAAGCTTTCTTT. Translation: CASSYWGVTEAFF.

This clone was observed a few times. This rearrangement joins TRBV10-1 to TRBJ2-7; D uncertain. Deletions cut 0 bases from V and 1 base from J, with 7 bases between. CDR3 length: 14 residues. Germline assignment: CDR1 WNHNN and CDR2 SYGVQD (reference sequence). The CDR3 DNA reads TGCGCCAGCAGTGAGTCGCTAGGTTCCTACGAGCAGTACTTC. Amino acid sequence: CASSESLGSYEQYF.

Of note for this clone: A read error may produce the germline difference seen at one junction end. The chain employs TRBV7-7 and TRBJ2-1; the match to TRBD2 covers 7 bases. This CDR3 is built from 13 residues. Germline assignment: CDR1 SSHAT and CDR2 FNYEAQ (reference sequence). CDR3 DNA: TGTGCTAGCAGCCCTGGGGGTAGCGGGGAGCAGTTCTTC. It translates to CASSPGGSGEQFF.

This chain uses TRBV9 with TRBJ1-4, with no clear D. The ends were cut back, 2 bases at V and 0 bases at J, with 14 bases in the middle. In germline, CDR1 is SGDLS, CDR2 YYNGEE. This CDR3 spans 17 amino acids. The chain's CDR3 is CASSVGNRAATNEKLFF. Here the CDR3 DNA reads TGTGCCAGCAGCGTCGGGAACAGAGCCGCAACTAATGAAAAACTGTTTTTT.

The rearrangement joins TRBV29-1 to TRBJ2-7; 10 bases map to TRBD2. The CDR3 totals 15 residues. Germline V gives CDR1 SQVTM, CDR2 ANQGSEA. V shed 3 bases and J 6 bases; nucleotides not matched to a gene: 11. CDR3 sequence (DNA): TGCAGCGTTGACCCGGCACTAGCGGGGTCTGGCGAGCAGTACTTC. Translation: CSVDPALAGSGEQYF.

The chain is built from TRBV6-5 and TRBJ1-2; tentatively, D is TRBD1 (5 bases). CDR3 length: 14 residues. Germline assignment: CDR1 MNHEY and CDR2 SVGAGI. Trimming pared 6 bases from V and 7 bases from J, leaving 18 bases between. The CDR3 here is CASRGERDLSGYTF. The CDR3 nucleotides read TGTGCCAGCAGGGGGGAGAGGGATTTGAGTGGCTACACCTTC.

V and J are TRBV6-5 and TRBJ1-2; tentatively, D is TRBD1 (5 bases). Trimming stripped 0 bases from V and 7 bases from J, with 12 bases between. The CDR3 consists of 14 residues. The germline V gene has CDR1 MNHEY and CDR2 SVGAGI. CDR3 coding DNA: TGTGCCAGCAGTTACTCGCCCCAGGGTTTTGGCTACACCTTC. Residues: CASSYSPQGFGYTF.

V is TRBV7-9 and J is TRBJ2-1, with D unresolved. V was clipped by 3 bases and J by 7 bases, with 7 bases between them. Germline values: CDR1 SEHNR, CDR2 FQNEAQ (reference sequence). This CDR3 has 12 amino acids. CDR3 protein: CASSFLRNEQFF. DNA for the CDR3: TGTGCCAGCAGCTTTCTTAGGAATGAGCAGTTCTTC. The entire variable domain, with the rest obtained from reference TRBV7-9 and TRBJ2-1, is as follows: DTGVSQNPRHKITKRGQNVTFRCDPISEHNRLYWYRQTLGQGPEFLTYFQNEAQLEKSRLLSDRFSAERPKGSFSTLEIQRTEQGDSAMYLCASSFLRNEQFFGPGTRLTVL.

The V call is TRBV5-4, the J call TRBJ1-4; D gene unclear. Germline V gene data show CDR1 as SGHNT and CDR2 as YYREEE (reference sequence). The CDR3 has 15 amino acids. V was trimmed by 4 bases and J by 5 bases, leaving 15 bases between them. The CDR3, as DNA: TGTGCCAGCAGCCGATCGGAGGCCATAAATGAAAAACTGTTTTTT. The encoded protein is CASSRSEAINEKLFF.